This record looks at one T cell receptor (beta chain) sequence and its context. Its target is unknown. The entry originates in a study of blood T cells in healthy people across ages. The use of a sample-barcoded 5' primer and a J-beta primer mix characterized a second PCR of 7 to 11 cycles. TCRdb passed the 5' RACE reads through MiXCR, listing each CDR3 protein once. The table has around 1,900,000 distinct CDR3 sequences, roughly 43% seen once. Study-wide results and caveats: Per million T cells, TCR beta diversity dropped roughly linearly as age increased. Both naive CD4+ cell counts and diversity were greater in long-lived donors than in aged donors.

The individuals who served as donors were healthy Caucasians living in Russia, aged about 6 to 95. The CDR3 covers 13 residues. The V segment lost 4 bases and the J segment 10 bases; nucleotides outside the gene matches: 5. Germline CDR1 is SGHVS and CDR2 is FQNEAQ. Sequences were obtained from blood. This clonotype was sampled from a human donor in good health. The chain joins TRBV7-8 to TRBJ2-1; 9 bases agree with TRBD2. This chain's CDR3 is CASSYQRGVEQFF. Here the CDR3 DNA reads TGTGCCAGCAGCTACCAGCGGGGGGTCGAGCAGTTCTTC.